A single sample is the source of the 13 T cell receptor beta chains below, sequenced in a study of naive and memory T cell subsets. Two oligonucleotides, mixed equimolar, formed the beta constant-region primer covering TRBC1 and TRBC2. TCRdb re-called the UMI-ligation and nested PCR reads with MiXCR, one entry per CDR3 protein. This table holds about 90,000 distinct CDR3 sequences, 7% found once. Sequenced input: central memory CD4+ T cells from blood. The receptors derive from a human donor in good health.

Many counts were recorded for this clonotype. This chain joins TRBV7-9 and TRBJ1-6, with a possible D match to TRBD1 (5 bases). The CDR3 is made up of 15 amino acids. The germline CDR1 and CDR2 sequences are SEHNR and FQNEAQ (reference sequence). V was pared by 1 base and J by 9 bases, with 13 bases between. CDR3 sequence (DNA): TGTGCCAGCAGCTTAGTAGGGACGGGACTTTCACCCCTCCACTTT. Translating it yields CASSLVGTGLSPLHF.

This clonotype appeared many times. The V call is TRBV28, the J call TRBJ1-4, with no clear D. Germline V lookup: CDR1 MDHEN, CDR2 SYDVKM. Trimming took off 6 bases at V and 8 bases at J, with 16 bases between the two ends. This CDR3 has 14 residues. CDR3 nucleotides: TGTGCCAGCAGCCAACTGTTGAGCCTCGAAAAACTGTTTTTT. Translated: CASSQLLSLEKLFF.

At least ten counts were recorded for this clonotype. The chain joins TRBV20-1 to TRBJ1-5; 7 nucleotides line up with TRBD1. V trimming: 3 bases; J trimming: 4 bases; junction bases outside the gene matches: 9. The CDR3 length is 15 residues. The germline gives CDR1 DFQATT, CDR2 SNEGSKA (reference sequence). This chain's CDR3 is CSARIDGTENQPQHF. The CDR3 bases are TGCAGTGCTAGGATCGACGGGACAGAGAATCAGCCCCAGCATTTT.

J is TRBJ2-1 and V is TRBV5-4; 7 bases map to TRBD1. Trimming cost V 4 bases and J 8 bases; bases outside gene matches: 3. Germline CDR1 reads SGHNT; CDR2 reads YYREEE (reference sequence). The CDR3 loop spans 12 amino acids. The CDR3 region is CASSMTGYEQFF. The CDR3 bases are TGTGCCAGCAGCATGACAGGGTATGAGCAGTTCTTC.

The gene calls are TRBV2 and TRBJ2-4; unclear D gene. V was clipped by 5 bases and J by 4 bases, with 6 bases between them. CDR1 and CDR2 (germline): SNHLY, FYNNEI. CDR3 length: 12 residues. The CDR3 DNA follows: TGTGCCAGCAGTAAAGTAAAAAACATTCAGTACTTC. It encodes CASSKVKNIQYF.

This clonotype was seen ten or more times. The rearrangement joins TRBV14 to TRBJ2-1; 10 nucleotides agree with TRBD2. Germline V gives CDR1 SGHDN, CDR2 FVKESK. The CDR3 is 16 amino acids. Trimming removed 4 bases from V and 9 bases from J; junction bases left unmatched: 12. The CDR3 loop reads CASSRQLAGSRGEQFF. The CDR3 nucleotides read TGTGCCAGCAGCCGGCAACTAGCGGGAAGTCGGGGTGAGCAGTTCTTC.

The chain joins TRBV12-3 or TRBV12-4 to TRBJ2-7; the D call may be TRBD1 or TRBD2 (5 bases each). This CDR3 has 14 residues. The V gene lost 7 bases and the J gene lost 6 bases, with 19 bases spanning the gap. The chain's CDR3 is CASTLTGAGREQYF. For the CDR3, the DNA is TGTGCCAGCACTCTCACTGGGGCGGGCCGCGAGCAGTACTTC.

Ten or more counts support this clonotype. This rearrangement joins TRBV18 to TRBJ1-2, with TRBD1 matching 7 bases. The trim removed 6 bases at V and 8 bases at J, leaving 6 bases unmatched. CDR3 length: 12 amino acids. Germline assignment: CDR1 KGHSH and CDR2 LQKENI. The CDR3 loop is CASSEQGRGYTF. Written as DNA, the CDR3 is TGTGCCAGCTCCGAACAGGGGCGAGGCTACACCTTC.

This clonotype was observed a few times. The CDR3 loop reads CASRVRSPAVEQPQHF. In DNA form, the CDR3 reads TGTGCCAGCAGAGTAAGGTCGCCGGCGGTGGAGCAGCCCCAGCATTTT. The chain combines TRBV6-1 with TRBJ1-5; D remains ambiguous. The germline gives CDR1 MNHNS, CDR2 SASEGT. V was cut by 6 bases and J by 7 bases, with 22 bases left in between. The length of the CDR3 is 16 residues.

CDR3 nucleotide sequence: TGTGCCAGCGGGACCCCCGACTACCCTCATCAGTACTTC. Protein product: CASGTPDYPHQYF. The rearrangement joins TRBV28 to TRBJ2-5; D could derive from TRBD1 or TRBD2 (5 bases each). The CDR3 has 13 amino acids. The germline V and J ends were trimmed by 8 bases and 11 bases, with 21 bases remaining between them. The germline V gene has CDR1 MDHEN and CDR2 SYDVKM.

This clonotype was observed many times. The chain uses TRBV9 and TRBJ1-3, with D possibly matching TRBD1 (6 bases). Trimming shortened V by 4 bases and J by 0 bases, and 11 bases separated the two germline ends. Germline V CDR1 and CDR2: SGDLS, YYNGEE. The CDR3 extends over 15 amino acids. The CDR3 DNA follows: TGTGCCAGCAGCTTAGGACAGCACTCTGGAAACACCATATATTTT. Translating gives CASSLGQHSGNTIYF.

This clonotype was counted ten times or more. This chain joins TRBV12-3 or TRBV12-4 and TRBJ2-1; 11 positions match TRBD2. The CDR3 sequence is 19 residues long. V lost 7 bases and J lost 0; bases outside the gene matches: 14. CDR3 sequence reads: CASTQRTSGSLSSYNEQFF. In DNA form, the CDR3 reads TGTGCCAGCACCCAACGGACTAGCGGGTCCCTTAGCTCCTACAATGAGCAGTTCTTC.

V usage is TRBV4-1 and J usage is TRBJ2-1, with 9 bases matching TRBD2. The CDR3 spans 20 residues. V shed 2 bases and J 5 bases; nucleotides not matched to a gene: 19. Per the germline V gene, CDR1 is MGHRA and CDR2 is YSYEKL. The CDR3 DNA sequence: TGCGCCAGCAGCCAATCTACCAGCCTTGGCGGGGGGGCTGACCACAATGAGCAGTTCTTC. Translation: CASSQSTSLGGGADHNEQFF.